This T cell receptor (beta chain) was recovered during a study of T cell responses to AZD1222 COVID-19 vaccine. CDR1 SGDLS and CDR2 YYNGEE come from the germline V gene. Germline trimming cut 2 bases from V and 8 bases from J; bases unmatched to any gene: 5. This CDR3 is built from 13 residues. Generated by immunoSEQ multiplex PCR, the TCRdb table keeps only in-frame clones and is missing some. The sample has 150,000 to 180,000 clones, about 86% seen once. Regarding this clone: No antigen is known for it.

Study-level results: Across spike, vaccine-associated CD4 TCRs were found, dominant at 160-218 and 743-854.

The sample in question was peripheral blood, obtained on day 0 of MenACWY control vaccination. This TCR came from an adult in good health. The chain joins TRBV9 to TRBJ1-2, with 8 bases aligning to TRBD1. CDR3 bases: TGTGCCAGCAGCGTGGAGACAGGGGACGGCTACACCTTC. This sequence encodes CASSVETGDGYTF.